The clone carrying this T cell receptor (beta chain) has a count of ten or more. Its antigen is currently unknown. Construction of TCR beta libraries relied on iRepertoire HTBI primers and on Arm-PCR targeting CDR3 regions. Each CDR3 protein is one row after TCRdb ran MiXCR on the multiplex PCR reads. The sample consists of 350,000 to 550,000 distinct CDR3 sequences, about 15% of them appearing once. Described time point: newly diagnosed GD, antithyroid drugs for less than 3 months. From RNA extracted from PBMCs, the TCR library was made. This sample is part of a study of regulatory T cells in long-lasting Graves disease. Study-level results: Accuracy might have suffered from few samples.

Germline loops: CDR1 SGHTA, CDR2 FQGTGA. With 1 base clipped from V and 0 bases from J, the junction kept 13 bases outside the gene matches. The CDR3 has 19 amino acids. This sample was shared with a second study, whose subject was T cells in Graves' hyperthyroidism and ophthalmopathy. That study reports: Blood shared most expanded thyroid clonotypes above 0.001.

The sequence was collected from a woman between 18 and 30 years old with Graves disease. The source material was peripheral blood mononuclear cells (PBMCs), sampled at new diagnosis, from a patient treated with antithyroid drugs. This sequence joins TRBV7-3 and TRBJ2-7; 9 bases agree with TRBD1. DNA of the CDR3: TGTGCCAGCAGCTTAAAGGGACAGGGCTCCCACCTTAGCTCCTACGAGCAGTACTTC. Protein product: CASSLKGQGSHLSSYEQYF.